This T cell receptor beta chain was documented in a study of shared clonotypes between healthy human individuals. Study-wide findings and caveats: It was observed that about 5% of naive CD4 clonotypes were shared across several donors. Estimated richness was generally greater in naive than memory subsets.

Some clones are missing from TCRdb's copy, which holds only in-frame ones; the method was immunoSEQ multiplex PCR. The table lists about 1,900,000 clones, approximately 94% of them singletons. As for this clone: Its antigen is not known.

Cells designated naive CD8 were CD45RO-negative and were positively selected for CCR7, with terminally differentiated effector memory CD45RA+ cells excluded. This CDR3 comprises 15 residues. Germline CDR1 and CDR2: WNHNN and SYGVQD (reference sequence). The ends lost 4 bases at V and 3 bases at J; junction bases unmatched: 4. This rearrangement joins TRBV10-1 to TRBJ2-2; 8 bases agree with TRBD1. Source material: naive CD8+ T cells sorted from blood. The clonotype was recovered from a man between 18 and 29 years old in good health. DNA for the CDR3: TGCGCCAGCAGTGGGGACAGGCTCGACACCGGGGAGCTGTTTTTT. Translated, it gives CASSGDRLDTGELFF.